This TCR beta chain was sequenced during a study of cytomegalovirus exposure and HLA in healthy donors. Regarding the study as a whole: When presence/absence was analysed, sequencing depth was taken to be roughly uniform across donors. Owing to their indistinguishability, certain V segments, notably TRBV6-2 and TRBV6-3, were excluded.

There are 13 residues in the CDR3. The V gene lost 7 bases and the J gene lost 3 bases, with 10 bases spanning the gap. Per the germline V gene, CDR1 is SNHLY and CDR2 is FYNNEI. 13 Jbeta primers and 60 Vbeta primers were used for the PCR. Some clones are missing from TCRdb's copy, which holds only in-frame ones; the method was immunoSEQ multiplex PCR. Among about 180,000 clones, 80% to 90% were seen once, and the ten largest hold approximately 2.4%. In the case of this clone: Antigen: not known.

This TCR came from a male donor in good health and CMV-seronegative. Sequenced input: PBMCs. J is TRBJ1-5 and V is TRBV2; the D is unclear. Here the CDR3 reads CASIRETNQPQHF. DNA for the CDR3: TGTGCCAGCATTCGGGAGACCAATCAGCCCCAGCATTTT.